Below, one TCR beta chain is given with its context. Its cognate antigen has yet to be identified. Nothing much larger sits one base from this clone, and base qualities are not available. This entry is derived from a study of CD8 T cells in ankylosing spondylitis (dated by TCRdb to about 2017). About the investigation overall: The study set out to find disease-linked TCR variants by profiling T cell receptor beta repertoires in ankylosing spondylitis patients and healthy donors. The whole study cohort included over a hundred healthy donors and under 30 ankylosing spondylitis patients. Peripheral blood was sampled, and synovial fluid was also collected from ankylosing spondylitis patients.

Data came from an Illumina HiSeq 2500. Quantitative 5'-RACE with molecular barcodes was the method used to prepare the TCR beta libraries. The paper's processing steps were these. A new computational method, built on a probabilistic model of VDJ rearrangement, was used to identify disease-linked TCR variants. Through fastp at Q25 and MiXCR, TCRdb rebuilt clones from the public reads, retaining in-frame beta chains. Each entry merges the rows of one CDR3 protein and shows their most common DNA and genes. The V and J calls, along with clone size, are taken from TCRdb and not from the paper's own processing. For this sample the table gives 250,000 or so distinct CDR3 sequences, of which roughly a quarter were detected only once. Together, the top ten hold roughly 0.6% of the sample. Broad study findings and their caveats: The disease-linked clones had a CD8+ phenotype and were found at relatively low frequencies in peripheral blood. The disease-linked clones were reported to be significantly enriched in matched synovial fluid samples from ankylosing spondylitis patients. Some motif variants were previously reported in synovial fluid and blood of reactive arthritis patients, suggesting common disease-initiation mechanisms. A TCR beta motif made up of eight or nine highly homologous amino acid variants appeared to be characteristic of blood from ankylosing spondylitis patients.

The CDR3 covers 14 residues, taking in both the cysteine and the phenylalanine. Solely the CDR3 DNA is kept, with 42 bases framed from the first base. V is cut back by 4 bases and J by 6 bases, with 5 bases in the junction unmatched. The germline V gene specifies MNHNS as CDR1 and SASEGT as CDR2. In this chain, TRBV6-1 is recombined with TRBJ1-4; 7 bases in between match TRBD1. The receptor was derived from a male donor with ankylosing spondylitis or in good health (not recorded which). Sequencing was done on a sample of blood, either unsorted or a sorted T cell fraction (not recorded which). The CDR3 in this case is CASSAQGNYEKLFF. The sequenced DNA is TGTGCCAGCAGTGCACAGGGGAATTATGAAAAACTGTTTTTT.